One sample yielded the 16 T cell receptor beta chains listed below, sequenced in a study of T and B cells in COVID-19 patients. TRB was amplified from about 250-500 ng of blood genomic DNA. Multiplex PCR with BIOMED2 TRB-A/B primer pools amplified TRB rearrangements. Using its own MiXCR run on the multiplex PCR reads, TCRdb lists one record per CDR3 protein. Among roughly 9,000 distinct CDR3 sequences listed, 25% to 30% were seen once. The specimen was blood. Receptors were obtained from a human donor who had recovered from COVID-19.

This clonotype is medium-sized. V is TRBV27 and J is TRBJ2-5; maybe TRBD2 (6 bases). Trimming left V 6 bases short and J 6 bases short, with 17 bases between. This CDR3 has 14 residues. CDR1 MNHEY and CDR2 SMNVEV come from the germline V gene (reference sequence). This chain's CDR3 is CASSPSEGRKTQYF. Here the CDR3 DNA reads TGTGCCAGCAGCCCCTCGGAGGGGAGGAAGACCCAGTACTTC.

This clonotype has a single count. The rearrangement joins TRBV27 to TRBJ1-2; 7 nucleotides align to TRBD1. This CDR3 spans 17 amino acids. Losses at the gene ends were 4 bases for V and 2 bases for J; bases not matched to a gene: 13. Germline V lookup: CDR1 MNHEY, CDR2 SMNVEV (reference sequence). The CDR3 bases are TGTGCCAGCAGTTACTCGATTCCAGGGGGGACGAACTATGGCTACACCTTC. Encoded protein: CASSYSIPGGTNYGYTF.

The J gene is TRBJ1-4, the V gene TRBV7-9, with TRBD1 identical over 7 bases. The CDR3 extends over 13 amino acids. After removal of 8 bases from V and 7 bases from J, the junction contained 7 bases not matched to a gene. The germline CDR1 and CDR2 sequences are SEHNR and FQNEAQ (reference sequence). CDR3 bases: TGTGCCAGCGACAGGGCGGTCGGTGAAAAACTGTTTTTT. It codes for CASDRAVGEKLFF.

Within the sample, this clonotype is medium-sized. V is TRBV6-5 and J is TRBJ2-7, with TRBD2 identical over 8 bases. The CDR3 runs to 14 residues. From germline, CDR1 is MNHEY and CDR2 SVGAGI. The V gene end was trimmed by 6 bases and the J gene end by 8 bases; junction bases not matched to a gene: 12. In nucleotides, the CDR3 is TGTGCCAGCAGCTACCCGGGACTAGGATCAAAGCAGTACTTC. It yields the protein CASSYPGLGSKQYF.

This clonotype is termed medium-sized. This chain connects TRBV6-5 to TRBJ2-7; D assignment may be TRBD1 or TRBD2 (6 bases each). The CDR3 is 17 amino acids. Trimming stripped 10 bases from V and 3 bases from J, with 28 bases between. Germline CDR1 and CDR2: MNHEY and SVGAGI. CDR3: CATLARGRFNSHYEQYF. CDR3 DNA: TGTGCCACCTTGGCCCGGGGGCGATTTAACTCCCACTACGAGCAGTACTTC.

Note on this clonotype: This sequence may be a read error, since a much larger clone differs from it by one base. This chain uses TRBV19 with TRBJ1-2; TRBD1 aligns across 8 bases. Looked up from germline, CDR1 is LNHDA and CDR2 is SQIVND (reference sequence). The CDR3 extends over 13 amino acids. The CDR3 protein is CTSSPDRDYGYTF. CDR3 in DNA: TGTACCAGTTCCCCGGACAGGGACTATGGCTACACCTTC.

As DNA, the CDR3 is TGTGCCAGCAGCTTAGGCGGGACAGGGGCGAACACCGGGGAGCTGTTTTTT. This gives the protein CASSLGGTGANTGELFF. The chain recombines TRBV7-9 with TRBJ2-2; 10 nucleotides align to TRBD1. V lost 1 base, J lost 0 bases, and 2 bases stayed unmatched. The CDR3 is made up of 17 amino acids. Germline V CDR1 and CDR2: SEHNR, FQNEAQ (reference sequence). Based on the CDR3 plus reference TRBV7-9 and TRBJ2-2, the full variable domain is DTGVSQNPRHKITKRGQNVTFRCDPISEHNRLYWYRQTLGQGPEFLTYFQNEAQLEKSRLLSDRFSAERPKGSFSTLEIQRTEQGDSAMYLCASSLGGTGANTGELFFGEGSRLTVL.

In its sample, this clonotype was seen many times. The V call is TRBV6-5, the J call TRBJ2-1; perhaps D is TRBD1 or TRBD2 (7 bases each). The V end was cut by 6 bases, the J end by 4 bases, with 25 bases between. The CDR3 runs 18 residues. Per germline, CDR1 MNHEY and CDR2 SVGAGI. The CDR3 DNA follows: TGTGCCAGCAGCCACCGACAGGGAGGGCCGGCGGTATACAATGAGCAGTTCTTC. Residues: CASSHRQGGPAVYNEQFF.

The rearrangement uses TRBV19 and TRBJ2-6; TRBD1 agrees at 7 bases. Trimming took 6 bases from V and 2 from J; bases not matched to a gene: 10. Germline V gives CDR1 LNHDA, CDR2 SQIVND (reference sequence). The CDR3 consists of 17 residues. Here the CDR3 DNA reads TGTGCCAGTAGCCCGGGACAGCGGTTTACTGGGGCCAACGTCCTGACTTTC. As protein: CASSPGQRFTGANVLTF.

This clonotype was seen only a few times. The conserved final phenylalanine or tryptophan is absent from the CDR3, which likely points to a read error. Because the CDR3's place on the DNA is in doubt, the DNA is left out and the CDR3 is given as listed by TCRdb. J is TRBJ2-1 and V is TRBV7-9. Germline values: CDR1 SEHNR, CDR2 FQNEAQ (reference sequence). Including both end residues, the CDR3 is 9 amino acids long. The CDR3: CASSPDAVI.

This clonotype was seen many times. The CDR3 spells CASSSFGQEYF. Written as DNA, the CDR3 is TGTGCCAGCAGCTCCTTTGGACAGGAGTACTTC. The chain carries TRBV5-6 and TRBJ2-4; 7 nucleotides match TRBD1. V dropped 3 bases and J dropped 14; count of bases not matched to a gene: 5. The CDR3 is 11 amino acids. Germline V gene lookup returns CDR1 SGHDT and CDR2 YYEEEE.

Judged by abundance, this clonotype is medium-sized. The chain combines TRBV29-1 with TRBJ1-2, with D possibly being TRBD1 (6 bases). The ends were cut back, 6 bases at V and 4 bases at J, with 18 bases in the middle. The CDR3 covers 14 residues. CDR1 is SQVTM, CDR2 ANQGSEA, per germline. This CDR3 is CSVLTGYEGYGYTF. The CDR3 DNA sequence: TGCAGCGTGCTTACAGGGTATGAAGGCTATGGCTACACCTTC.

This clonotype is deemed medium-sized. The CDR3 nucleotides read TGTGCCAGCTCACCTCCCGGGACAGGGGAGACCCAGTACTTC. It is translated as CASSPPGTGETQYF. The V call is TRBV18, the J call TRBJ2-5; 9 positions match TRBD1. There are 14 residues in the CDR3. Unmatched junction bases numbered 4, after V lost 3 bases and J lost 5 bases. Germline V gives CDR1 KGHSH, CDR2 LQKENI.

This chain connects TRBV11-2 to TRBJ1-2, with D hard to call. V shed 4 bases and J shed 5 bases, with 14 bases lying between them. Germline V gene data show CDR1 as SGHAT and CDR2 as FQNNGV. The CDR3 has 14 amino acids. CDR3 amino acids: CASSSPRQAYGYTF. The CDR3, as DNA: TGTGCCAGCAGCTCCCCAAGACAAGCTTATGGCTACACCTTC.

This chain uses TRBV6-2 or TRBV6-3 with TRBJ1-2; the D gene is possibly TRBD1 (5 bases). CDR3 length equals 14 residues. CDR1 and CDR2 (germline): MNHEY, SVGEGT. V lost 6 bases and J 0 bases, leaving 11 bases between the germline ends. CDR3 in DNA: TGTGCCAGCAGACCATCAGGGACTAACTATGGCTACACCTTC. It is translated as CASRPSGTNYGYTF.

A note on this clonotype: The CDR3 end shows no conserved phenylalanine or tryptophan, and so a read error is likely. The rearrangement links TRBV27 to TRBJ2-7, with D possibly TRBD2 on 5 matching bases. Germline CDR1 MNHEY, CDR2 SMNVEV (reference sequence). This CDR3 spans 14 amino acids. The V and J ends lost 6 bases and 1 base respectively, with 13 bases between them. DNA for the CDR3: TGTGCCAGCAGCGGACCAGCGGAGTCCTACGAGCAGTACATC. It encodes CASSGPAESYEQYI.